The following is a TCR beta chain sequence with its context. Per the germline V gene, CDR1 is SNHLY and CDR2 is FYNNEI. This CDR3 comprises 16 residues. V lost 6 bases and J lost 3, with 20 bases in between. This specimen belongs to a study of blood T cell repertoires in COVID-19. Study information: Specimens from acute and convalescent COVID-19 originated in the United States, Italy and Spain.

In the study's own analysis: Amplification of reference gene primers was used by the study to estimate nucleated cell counts. This table comes from immunoSEQ multiplex PCR, and its TCRdb copy is limited to in-frame clones, with some not included. V and J calls and clone size come straight from that table; D and trimming were deduced from the DNA. Of around 300,000 clones listed, around nine tenths were seen once; the top ten hold around 2.1%. V and J are TRBV2 and TRBJ1-2, with unresolved D. The TCR was taken from a man aged 45-60 years with acute or convalescent COVID-19. The sequencing input was peripheral blood. Here the CDR3 reads CASRPLLGRGDYGYTF. The CDR3 nucleotides read TGTGCCAGCAGACCCCTGTTGGGGAGAGGAGACTATGGCTACACCTTC. The full variable domain, in which reference TRBV2 and TRBJ1-2 provide the parts outside the CDR3, is EPEVTQTPSHQVTQMGQEVILRCVPISNHLYFYWYRQILGQKVEFLVSFYNNEISEKSEIFDDQFSVERPDGSNFTLKIRSTKLEDSAMYFCASRPLLGRGDYGYTFGSGTRLTVV.